This TCR beta chain was identified in a study of blood T cell repertoires in COVID-19. Overall study: The analysed material was cDNA or gDNA that came from T cells, B-cell-depleted T cells, or PBMCs.

This clone is a singleton in its sample. Per the original data handling: The authors estimated nucleated cell counts from reference gene primer amplification. Repertoires were generated with immunoSEQ multiplex PCR, while TCRdb's copy carries only in-frame clones and drops some. The D gene and trimming were derived from the DNA, and the V and J assignments and clone size from that table. The sample lists around 140,000 clones; around 78% were seen once. With 8 bases removed from V and 5 bases from J, the gap between germline ends came to 21 bases. The CDR3 is 15 residues long. Germline assignment: CDR1 SGHVS and CDR2 FQNEAQ.

Material: peripheral blood. V is TRBV7-8 and J is TRBJ1-1; maybe TRBD1 (6 bases). This clonotype originated in a woman of 80 years or more with active or convalescent COVID-19. CDR3 region: CASWPIGGAQTEAFF. The CDR3, as DNA: TGTGCCAGCTGGCCAATTGGGGGGGCGCAGACTGAAGCTTTCTTT.